This T cell receptor (beta chain) was identified in a study of regulatory T cells in long-lasting Graves disease. Study-level results: Comparison showed that persistent patients shared more public clonotypes (2,741) than new patients (966).

CDR1 and CDR2 from the germline V gene are SQVTM and ANQGSEA. Unmatched junction bases numbered 1, after V lost 6 bases and J lost 4 bases. This CDR3 comprises 12 residues. This clonotype has more than one count but fewer than ten. Its antigen is undetermined. Sample time point: persistent/refractory GD, antithyroid drugs over 5 years with positive TRAb. PBMC RNA served as the TCR library source. The TCR beta library used iRepertoire HTBI primers with Arm-PCR amplification of CDR3. From the multiplex PCR reads, TCRdb called clonotypes with MiXCR, one entry per CDR3 protein. The data show 500,000 to 700,000 distinct CDR3 sequences, around 32% seen once.

The sequence derives from a female donor with Graves disease. The genes are TRBV29-1 and TRBJ2-5; 11 nucleotides line up with TRBD2. The sample here was peripheral blood mononuclear cells (PBMCs), taken when the disease was refractory, from a patient treated with antithyroid drugs. DNA for the CDR3: TGCAGCGTGGGGACTAGCGGAGAGACCCAGTACTTC. This gives the protein CSVGTSGETQYF.